This T cell receptor (beta chain) was found in a study of T cells in lung cancer brain metastases. Study as a whole: Between primary and metastasis resection, most of the 20 patients were untreated. Primary and brain metastasis specimens were taken a median around 300 days apart. Broader study findings: Few clones were shared between paired lesions (mean Morisita around 0.23); most were lesion-specific.

Germline V gene data show CDR1 as LGHNA and CDR2 as YNFKEQ. The CDR3 is made up of 13 amino acids. V was pared by 10 bases and J by 3 bases, with 12 bases between. Details on this clone: The target antigen is unknown.

Profiled with immunoSEQ multiplex PCR; TCRdb holds only in-frame clones, not every one. This table holds 5,000 to 6,500 clones, approximately 84% found once. Sequenced input: tumor tissue from a brain metastasis. This TCR came from a man in his forties or fifties with non-small cell lung cancer that had spread to the brain. This chain uses TRBV4-2 with TRBJ2-2; maybe TRBD1 (6 bases). The CDR3 is CAIHKGDTGELFF. CDR3 bases: TGTGCCATCCATAAGGGGGACACCGGGGAGCTGTTTTTT.